The 8 T cell receptor beta chains reported below all come from one sample, sequenced in a study of cytotoxic CD8 clonotypes in ibrutinib-treated CLL. Sequencing was performed with immunoSEQ multiplex PCR; in TCRdb, only in-frame clones are kept and a portion is missing. The sample includes fewer than 300,000 clones, roughly three quarters of them seen just once. Here the sequenced sample was PBMCs, taken at disease progression, from a patient treated with ibrutinib. Every receptor here comes from a human donor with chronic lymphocytic leukemia.

The CDR3 sequence is CASSTWTVDTEAFF. The CDR3 DNA reads TGCGCCAGCAGCACCTGGACAGTCGACACTGAAGCTTTCTTT. The genes are TRBV5-1 and TRBJ1-1; D is possibly TRBD1 (6 bases). In germline, CDR1 is SGHRS, CDR2 YFSETQ. Deletions cut 4 bases from V and 3 bases from J, with 13 bases between. The CDR3 has 14 residues.

V gene TRBV5-6 combines with J gene TRBJ1-1; D perhaps matches TRBD1 (5 bases). From germline, CDR1 is SGHDT and CDR2 YYEEEE. The ends were cut back, 1 base at V and 5 bases at J, with 15 bases in the middle. The CDR3 has 15 amino acids. CDR3 nucleotide sequence: TGTGCCAGCAGCTTGCCTAGAGACAGATCTACTGAAGCTTTCTTT. As protein: CASSLPRDRSTEAFF.

V gene TRBV7-9 combines with J gene TRBJ2-7; possibly TRBD2 for D (5 bases). Germline V lookup: CDR1 SEHNR, CDR2 FQNEAQ (reference sequence). Trimming took 5 bases from V and 0 from J, leaving 11 bases between them. The length of the CDR3 is 14 residues. The CDR3 coding sequence is TGTGCCAGCAGCCTACGCCGGGACTCCTACGAGCAGTACTTC. This codes for CASSLRRDSYEQYF. Full variable domain (outside the CDR3, taken from reference TRBV7-9 and TRBJ2-7): DTGVSQNPRHKITKRGQNVTFRCDPISEHNRLYWYRQTLGQGPEFLTYFQNEAQLEKSRLLSDRFSAERPKGSFSTLEIQRTEQGDSAMYLCASSLRRDSYEQYFGPGTRLTVT.

V is TRBV4-1 and J is TRBJ2-7; 8 positions agree with TRBD2. CDR1 and CDR2 (germline): MGHRA, YSYEKL. V was pared by 1 base and J by 3 bases, with 5 bases of the junction left unmatched. CDR3 length: 15 residues. The CDR3 DNA sequence: TGCGCCAGCAGCCAAGTAGCGGGGCTCCACTACGAGCAGTACTTC. It encodes CASSQVAGLHYEQYF.

The chain employs TRBV27 and TRBJ2-2; D gene ambiguous. This CDR3 has 12 residues. Germline CDR1 is MNHEY and CDR2 is SMNVEV (reference sequence). The V end was cut by 6 bases, the J end by 6 bases, with 8 bases between. Written as DNA, the CDR3 is TGTGCCAGCAGCCATCTCCCCGGGGAGCTGTTTTTT. It codes for CASSHLPGELFF.

The table lists this clone with a few counts. The chain is built from TRBV5-1 and TRBJ2-7; maybe TRBD1 (6 bases). The V end lost 0 bases, the J end lost 5 bases, and 12 bases lay between the germline ends. Germline V gene data show CDR1 as SGHRS and CDR2 as YFSETQ. The CDR3 runs 14 residues. CDR3 loop: CASSLGQGNHEQYF. CDR3 nucleotides: TGCGCCAGCAGCTTGGGTCAGGGGAACCACGAGCAGTACTTC.

The genes are TRBV19 and TRBJ1-2; 8 positions agree with TRBD1. CDR1 is LNHDA, CDR2 SQIVND, per germline (reference sequence). This CDR3 comprises 15 residues. With 4 bases clipped from V and 4 bases from J, the junction kept 8 bases outside the gene matches. The CDR3 loop is CASSTMTGVVYGYTF. The DNA for the CDR3 is TGTGCCAGTAGTACGATGACAGGGGTGGTCTATGGCTACACCTTC.

V is TRBV4-1 and J is TRBJ1-6; 8 bases are shared with TRBD1. CDR3 length: 15 amino acids. Germline V CDR1 and CDR2: MGHRA, YSYEKL. J was trimmed by 7 bases and V by 3 bases; bases with no gene match: 5. CDR3: CASSHAGTGNSPLHF. CDR3 in DNA: TGCGCCAGCAGCCATGCCGGGACAGGCAATTCACCCCTCCACTTT.